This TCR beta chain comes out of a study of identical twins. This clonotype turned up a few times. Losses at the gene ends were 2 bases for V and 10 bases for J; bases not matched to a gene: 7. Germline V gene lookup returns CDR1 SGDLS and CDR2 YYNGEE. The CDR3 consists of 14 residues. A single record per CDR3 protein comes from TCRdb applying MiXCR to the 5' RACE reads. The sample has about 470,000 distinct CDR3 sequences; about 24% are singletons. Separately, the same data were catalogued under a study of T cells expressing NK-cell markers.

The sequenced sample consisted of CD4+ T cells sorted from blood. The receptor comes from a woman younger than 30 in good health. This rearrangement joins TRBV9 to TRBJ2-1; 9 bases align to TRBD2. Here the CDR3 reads CASSVPQTSGEQFF. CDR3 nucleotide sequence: TGTGCCAGCAGCGTTCCCCAGACTAGCGGAGAGCAGTTCTTC. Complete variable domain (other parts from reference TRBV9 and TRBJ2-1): DSGVTQTPKHLITATGQRVTLRCSPRSGDLSVYWYQQSLDQGLQFLIQYYNGEERAKGNILERFSAQQFPDLHSELNLSSLELGDSALYFCASSVPQTSGEQFFGPGTRLTVL.